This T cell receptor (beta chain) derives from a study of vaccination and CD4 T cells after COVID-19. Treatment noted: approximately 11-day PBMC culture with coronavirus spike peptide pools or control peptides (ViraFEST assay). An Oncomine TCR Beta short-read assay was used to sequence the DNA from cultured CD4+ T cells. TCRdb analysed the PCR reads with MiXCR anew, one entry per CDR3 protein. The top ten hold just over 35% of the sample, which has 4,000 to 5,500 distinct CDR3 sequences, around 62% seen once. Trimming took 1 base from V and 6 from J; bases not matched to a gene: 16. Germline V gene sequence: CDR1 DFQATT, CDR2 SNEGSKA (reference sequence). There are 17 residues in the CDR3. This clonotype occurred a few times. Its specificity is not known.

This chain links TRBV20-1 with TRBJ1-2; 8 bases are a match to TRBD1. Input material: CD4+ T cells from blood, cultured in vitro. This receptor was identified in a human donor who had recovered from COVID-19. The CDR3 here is CSARVTTARTGRHGYTF. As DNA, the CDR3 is TGCAGTGCTAGAGTGACGACAGCCCGGACAGGGCGGCATGGCTACACCTTC.